The rows below give T cell receptor beta chains drawn from one sample of a study of somatic mutations in cytotoxic T cells in rheumatoid arthritis. This table comes from immunoSEQ multiplex PCR, and its TCRdb copy is limited to in-frame clones, with some not included. The profile shows fewer than 25,000 clones, 75% to 80% of them singletons. Sequenced sample: CD8+ T cells sorted from blood. These receptors came from an adult with rheumatoid arthritis. The CDR3 runs from the conserved cysteine through the conserved F or W. D genes are given only for firm matches. Clone size, where shown, is once, few, many, or a class for clones that have expanded.

TRBV10-1	-	TRBJ2-7	-	CASSGPGLPAYEQYF	TGCGCCAGCAGTGGACCGGGGCTCCCGGCCTACGAGCAGTACTTC
TRBV5-4	TRBD2	TRBJ2-2	-	CASRGGGAAGELFF	TGTGCCAGCAGGGGCGGGGGGGCGGCCGGGGAGCTGTTTTTT
TRBV6-6	TRBD1	TRBJ2-2	-	CASSYWTGDGELFF	TGTGCCAGCAGTTACTGGACAGGGGACGGGGAGCTGTTTTTT
TRBV5-5	-	TRBJ2-1	-	CASSLGLHNEQFF	TGTGCCAGCAGCTTGGGGCTTCACAATGAGCAGTTCTTC
TRBV30	-	TRBJ2-1	-	CAWRGYNEQFF	TGTGCCTGGAGAGGATACAATGAGCAGTTCTTC
TRBV27	TRBD1	TRBJ2-7	-	CASSLLGQGNFYEQYF	TGTGCCAGCAGTTTACTGGGACAGGGAAATTTCTACGAGCAGTACTTC
TRBV2	-	TRBJ1-1	-	CASSPSGYANVNTEAFF	TGTGCCAGCAGTCCCTCAGGCTACGCGAACGTGAACACTGAAGCTTTCTTT
TRBV13	TRBD1	TRBJ2-5	-	CASSSDRDRGLQETQYF	TGTGCCAGCAGCTCAGACCGGGACAGGGGTTTACAAGAGACCCAGTACTTC
TRBV7-9	-	TRBJ2-2	-	CASSLGDFGELFF	TGTGCCAGCAGCTTAGGGGACTTCGGGGAGCTGTTTTTT
TRBV9	-	TRBJ1-5	-	CASTGNRGNQPQHF	TGTGCCAGCACCGGGAATAGGGGCAATCAGCCCCAGCATTTT
TRBV11-2	-	TRBJ2-5	-	CASSKLYPVETQYF	TGTGCCAGCAGCAAATTGTACCCAGTAGAGACCCAGTACTTC
TRBV4-3	TRBD1	TRBJ2-1	once	CASSQGQGGYNEQFF	TGCGCCAGCAGCCAGGGACAGGGAGGGTATAATGAGCAGTTCTTC
TRBV7-7	-	TRBJ2-2	-	CASSLTATGELFF	TGTGCCAGCAGCTTAACGGCCACCGGGGAGCTGTTTTTT
TRBV19	-	TRBJ1-2	-	CATYRTPYGGDGYTF	TGTGCCACCTACAGGACACCCTACGGAGGGGATGGCTACACCTTC
TRBV7-9	TRBD2	TRBJ2-7	-	CASSSPGLGIYEQYF	TGTGCCAGCAGCTCTCCGGGACTAGGAATTTACGAGCAGTACTTC
TRBV5-5	-	TRBJ1-3	-	CASSFPDRYSGNTIYF	TGTGCCAGCAGCTTCCCGGACCGATACTCTGGAAACACCATATATTTT
TRBV4-1	-	TRBJ2-6	-	CASSQEESGAGANVLTF	TGCGCCAGCAGCCAAGAGGAGAGTGGGGCTGGGGCCAACGTCCTGACTTTC
TRBV5-8	TRBD2	TRBJ2-4	-	CASSPRRGGLAKNIQYF	TGTGCCAGCAGCCCCCGTCGGGGGGGCCTAGCCAAAAACATTCAGTACTTC
TRBV7-9	-	TRBJ2-7	medium-sized	CASSLGRGHEQYF	TGTGCCAGCAGCTTAGGCAGGGGCCACGAGCAGTACTTC
TRBV4-2	TRBD2	TRBJ2-7	-	CASSQEVSGGLYEQYF	TGTGCCAGCAGCCAAGAAGTTAGCGGGGGGCTATACGAGCAGTACTTC
TRBV30	-	TRBJ1-1	-	CAWSDGQSTAFF	TGTGCCTGGAGCGACGGACAGTCGACAGCTTTCTTT
TRBV2	-	TRBJ1-6	-	CASSELGGSSYNSPLHF	TGTGCCAGCAGTGAACTTGGGGGAAGCTCCTATAATTCACCCCTCCACTTT
TRBV7-9	TRBD2	TRBJ2-3	few	CASSWRLAGVDKDTQYF	TGTGCCAGCAGCTGGAGACTAGCGGGAGTGGATAAAGATACGCAGTATTTT
TRBV27	-	TRBJ1-1	-	CASRTAGREGEAFF	TGTGCCAGCCGGACTGCAGGGCGGGAGGGTGAAGCTTTCTTT
TRBV6-6	-	TRBJ1-3	-	CASILDSASGNTIYF	TGTGCCAGCATACTGGACAGCGCCTCTGGAAACACCATATATTTT
TRBV6-1	-	TRBJ1-1	once	CASSVLPGPLTEAFF	TGTGCCAGCAGTGTACTCCCGGGCCCCCTCACTGAAGCTTTCTTT
TRBV2	-	TRBJ1-5	-	CASSEALRRAEPQHF	TGTGCCAGCAGTGAAGCGCTTAGGCGGGCGGAGCCCCAGCATTTT
TRBV6-1	-	TRBJ1-5	-	CASSETQPQHF	TGTGCCAGCAGTGAAACGCAGCCCCAGCATTTT
TRBV10-3	TRBD2	TRBJ2-7	-	CAISRAVAGYEQYF	TGTGCCATCAGCCGGGCGGTAGCGGGCTACGAGCAGTACTTC
TRBV7-2	-	TRBJ1-2	once	CASSFPRDTFKDGYTF	TGTGCCAGCAGCTTTCCCCGGGACACCTTTAAGGATGGCTACACCTTC
TRBV7-9	TRBD1	TRBJ1-2	once	CASSLGGTGGDYGYTF	TGTGCCAGCAGCTTAGGGGGGACAGGGGGCGACTATGGCTACACCTTC
TRBV4-2	-	TRBJ1-3	-	CASSQEYKYSGNTIYF	TGTGCCAGCAGCCAAGAGTACAAATACTCTGGAAACACCATATATTTT
TRBV27	TRBD1	TRBJ1-6	-	CASSIDRGNSPLHF	TGTGCCAGCAGTATCGACAGGGGTAATTCACCCCTCCACTTT
TRBV5-1	-	TRBJ1-2	-	CASSLGPPRGGYTF	TGCGCCAGCAGCTTGGGACCTCCCCGAGGGGGCTACACCTTC
TRBV5-4	TRBD2	TRBJ2-1	-	CASTLTSGGAYNEQFF	TGTGCCAGCACCCTGACTAGCGGGGGGGCCTACAATGAGCAGTTCTTC
TRBV7-8	-	TRBJ1-1	-	CASSLGAILNTEAFF	TGTGCCAGCAGCTTAGGAGCCATTTTGAACACTGAAGCTTTCTTT
TRBV5-1	TRBD2	TRBJ2-1	few	CASARGAGGYNEQFF	TGCGCCAGCGCACGCGGTGCGGGGGGTTACAATGAGCAGTTCTTC
TRBV4-2	-	TRBJ1-5	-	CASSQDPTEYSNQPQHF	TGTGCCAGCAGCCAAGATCCCACAGAGTATAGCAATCAGCCCCAGCATTTT
TRBV5-6	-	TRBJ2-7	-	CASSLGQSSYEQYF	TGTGCCAGCAGCTTAGGCCAGAGCTCCTACGAGCAGTACTTC
TRBV7-9	-	TRBJ2-1	-	CASSLNEGNEQFF	TGTGCCAGCAGCTTAAATGAGGGCAATGAGCAGTTCTTC
TRBV15	TRBD1	TRBJ1-2	-	CATSRDRLTDGYTF	TGTGCCACCAGCAGGGACAGGTTAACTGATGGCTACACCTTC
TRBV7-8	-	TRBJ1-2	medium-sized	CASSLSPTEGMYGYTF	TGTGCCAGCAGCTTATCACCTACGGAGGGGATGTATGGCTACACCTTC
TRBV5-1	-	TRBJ1-2	-	CASSLDGTPSVYGYTF	TGCGCCAGCAGCTTGGATGGGACACCGAGCGTCTATGGCTACACCTTC
TRBV18	-	TRBJ2-1	-	CASWDGGPWFF	TGTGCCAGCTGGGACGGAGGGCCTTGGTTCTTC
TRBV29-1	-	TRBJ1-5	-	CSVSEQKIKDQPQHF	TGCAGCGTTTCTGAACAGAAGATTAAAGATCAGCCCCAGCATTTT